This is a list of T cell receptor beta chains from one sample in a study of shared clonotypes between healthy human individuals. The table came from immunoSEQ multiplex PCR; TCRdb's copy has only in-frame clones and leaves some out. The sample has 2 million to 2.5 million clones; roughly 94% are singletons. The specimen sequenced was naive CD4+ T cells sorted from blood. Receptors were obtained from a man aged 18-30 years in good health. The CDR3 runs from the conserved cysteine through the conserved F or W. D genes are given only for firm matches. Clone size, where shown, is once, few, many, or a class for clones that have expanded.

>TRBV13|NA|TRBJ2-7|TRBD2
CASGLEGPSGLAESYEQYF
TGTGCCAGCGGGCTGGAGGGGCCTTCCGGACTAGCGGAGTCCTACGAGCAGTACTTC
>TRBV6-5|NA|TRBJ2-2|NA
CASSYLRQGSPGELFF
TGTGCCAGCAGTTACTTACGGCAGGGCAGTCCCGGGGAGCTGTTTTTT
>TRBV10-2|NA|TRBJ2-7|TRBD1
CASAGTGRLHEQYF
TGCGCCAGCGCCGGGACAGGGAGACTCCACGAGCAGTACTTC
>TRBV13|NA|TRBJ2-1|TRBD1
CASSFYRGDNEQFF
TGTGCCAGCAGCTTCTACAGGGGGGACAATGAGCAGTTCTTC
>TRBV7-2|NA|TRBJ2-7|TRBD1
CASSSTQGLVEQYF
TGTGCCAGCAGCTCCACACAGGGGCTTGTGGAGCAGTACTTC
>TRBV5-1|NA|TRBJ1-1|NA
CASRPWNGQRDFGEAFF
TGCGCCAGCAGACCCTGGAATGGACAGAGGGATTTCGGGGAAGCTTTCTTT
>TRBV2|NA|TRBJ2-3|NA
CASSTSWADTQYF
TGTGCCAGCAGTACCTCTTGGGCAGATACGCAGTATTTT
>TRBV18|NA|TRBJ1-1|NA
CASSPRDRGEAFF
TGTGCCAGCTCACCCAGAGATCGGGGGGAAGCTTTCTTT
>TRBV7-2|once|TRBJ1-2|NA
CASSPPGLRNYGYTF
TGTGCCAGCAGCCCTCCGGGACTCCGTAACTATGGCTACACCTTC
>TRBV7-2|NA|TRBJ2-5|NA
CASSFGTDPQYF
TGTGCCAGCAGCTTCGGGACGGATCCCCAGTACTTC
>TRBV7-9|NA|TRBJ1-4|NA
CASSEGVLTTNEKLFF
TGTGCCAGCAGCGAAGGGGTCCTAACGACTAATGAAAAACTGTTTTTT
>TRBV4-1|NA|TRBJ1-5|NA
CASSQVWAISNQPQHF
TGCGCCAGCAGCCAAGTTTGGGCAATTAGCAATCAGCCCCAGCATTTT
>TRBV4-1|NA|TRBJ1-4|NA
CASSQVLGEKLFF
TGCGCCAGCAGCCAAGTTTTGGGGGAAAAACTGTTTTTT
>TRBV25-1|NA|TRBJ2-1|TRBD2
CASSEVGTSGSLNEQFF
TGTGCCAGCAGCGAGGTGGGGACTAGCGGGAGTCTCAATGAGCAGTTCTTC